The 13 T cell receptor beta chains below come from one sample, sequenced in a study of post-analysis software for immune sequencing data (dated by TCRdb to the mid-2010s). Broad study findings and their caveats: Patients showed significantly higher frequencies than controls for roughly 5 TRBV segments, among them TRBV5-6, TRBV5-1 and TRBV20-1.

These receptors have no known antigen. Libraries were made using PCR. The listed sequencing device is Illumina HiSeq 2500. To reduce PCR and sequencing biases, unique molecular identifiers were incorporated into the TCR beta cDNA libraries. The public sequencing data were trimmed at Q25 with fastp and processed into clonotypes with MiXCR by TCRdb, which kept only in-frame beta chains. One record per CDR3 amino acid sequence lists the most common genes and DNA. The sample contains approximately 460,000 distinct CDR3 sequences, around 40% of them found a single time. The ten largest clonotypes hold 9% to 14% of the sample. Sequencing used blood. The receptors here all came from a girl under 18 with multiple sclerosis.

The J gene is TRBJ2-7, the V gene TRBV7-2; perhaps TRBD2 as D (6 bases). The CDR3 sequence is 12 residues long. Between the trimmed V and J ends, which lost 6 bases and 2 bases, there was a span of 8 bases. Germline CDR1 and CDR2: SGHTA and FQGNSA. The CDR3 nucleotides are TGTGCCAGCAGGGACTACACCTACGAGCAGTACTTC. Translating gives CASRDYTYEQYF.

This clonotype was observed a few times. This chain links TRBV28 with TRBJ2-1; a weak D match, TRBD2 (5 bases). V lost 0 bases, J lost 5 bases, and 8 bases lay in between. The V gene's germline CDR1 is MDHEN and CDR2 SYDVKM. This CDR3 region has 14 residues. CDR3 amino acids: CASSLWEENNEQFF. The CDR3, as DNA: TGTGCCAGCAGTTTATGGGAGGAGAACAATGAGCAGTTCTTC. Looking up the rest from reference TRBV28 and TRBJ2-1 gives the full variable domain: DVKVTQSSRYLVKRTGEKVFLECVQDMDHENMFWYRQDPGLGLRLIYFSYDVKMKEKGDIPEGYSVSREKKERFSLILESASTNQTSMYLCASSLWEENNEQFFGPGTRLTVL.

The rearrangement links TRBV29-1 to TRBJ1-1; 8 bases line up with TRBD1. CDR1 is SQVTM and CDR2 is ANQGSEA in the germline V gene. V shed 4 bases, J shed 0 bases, and the junction held 10 bases outside the gene matches. CDR3 size: 16 residues. The CDR3 bases are TGCAGCGTTGTCAGCAGGGGGCGCGGTGTGAACACTGAAGCTTTCTTT. This encodes CSVVSRGRGVNTEAFF.

The rearrangement uses TRBV20-1 and TRBJ1-4, with D possibly TRBD1 on 5 matching bases. V was shortened by 0 bases and J by 4 bases, with 12 bases between the two germline ends. The CDR3 runs to 15 residues. Germline loops: CDR1 DFQATT, CDR2 SNEGSKA (reference sequence). CDR3 in amino acids: CSARDRGAYNEKLFF. DNA of the CDR3: TGCAGTGCTAGAGATCGAGGGGCCTATAATGAAAAACTGTTTTTT.

V and J are TRBV4-3 and TRBJ1-4; no clear D. This CDR3 has 14 residues. From germline, CDR1 is LGHNA and CDR2 YSLEER. The germline V and J ends were trimmed by 3 bases and 7 bases, with 12 bases remaining between them. CDR3 protein: CASSQDVGSEKLFF. DNA of the CDR3: TGCGCCAGCAGCCAGGATGTTGGTAGTGAAAAACTGTTTTTT.

This chain joins TRBV14 and TRBJ1-1; D is ambiguous. Germline V gives CDR1 SGHDN, CDR2 FVKESK. The length of the CDR3 is 15 residues. V lost 0 bases and J lost 0, with 8 bases in between. CDR3 in amino acids: CASSQEQDMNTEAFF. CDR3 in DNA: TGTGCCAGCAGCCAAGAGCAGGATATGAACACTGAAGCTTTCTTT.

This chain joins TRBV7-8 and TRBJ1-6; D is unclear. Germline V gene data show CDR1 as SGHVS and CDR2 as FQNEAQ. With 4 bases removed from V and 7 bases from J, the gap between germline ends came to 11 bases. This CDR3 region has 14 residues. The CDR3 DNA sequence: TGTGCCAGCAGCTCTTCCCCCTCGAATTCACCCCTCCACTTT. This translates into CASSSSPSNSPLHF. Looking up the rest from reference TRBV7-8 and TRBJ1-6 gives the full variable domain: GAGVSQSPRYKVAKRGQDVALRCDPISGHVSLFWYQQALGQGPEFLTYFQNEAQLDKSGLPSDRFFAERPEGSVSTLKIQRTQQEDSAVYLCASSSSPSNSPLHFGNGTRLTVT.

This clonotype was picked up a small number of times. The chain uses TRBV6-5 and TRBJ2-6; D is possibly TRBD1 or TRBD2 (6 bases each). V gave up 0 bases and J gave up 4 bases, with 13 bases separating them. CDR3 length: 17 amino acids. Germline CDR1 reads MNHEY; CDR2 reads SVGAGI. The CDR3 spells CASSYSMWGAGANVLTF. The CDR3, as DNA: TGTGCCAGCAGTTACTCGATGTGGGGGGCCGGGGCCAACGTCCTGACTTTC.

This rearrangement joins TRBV20-1 to TRBJ2-1; TRBD2 agrees at 9 bases. From germline, CDR1 is DFQATT and CDR2 SNEGSKA (reference sequence). This CDR3 is 12 amino acids long. J was trimmed by 5 bases and V by 6 bases; bases with no gene match: 2. CDR3 coding DNA: TGCAGTGCCCTAGCGGGAAACAATGAGCAGTTCTTC. Amino acids: CSALAGNNEQFF.

The table lists this clonotype with a few counts. V is TRBV11-2 and J is TRBJ2-7; D may be TRBD2 (7 bases). CDR3 length: 15 amino acids. Germline V CDR1 and CDR2: SGHAT, FQNNGV. Trimming pared 2 bases from V and 4 bases from J, leaving 15 bases between. The chain's CDR3 is CASSLSRGGIYEQYF. As DNA, the CDR3 is TGTGCCAGCAGCTTAAGTAGGGGGGGGATTTACGAGCAGTACTTC.

This clonotype was detected only a few times. The rearrangement uses TRBV20-1 and TRBJ2-3; no definite D call. Looked up from germline, CDR1 is DFQATT and CDR2 is SNEGSKA (reference sequence). The CDR3 length is 14 residues. V shed 3 bases and J shed 2 bases, with 12 bases lying between them. This chain's CDR3 is CSASSGSNTDTQYF. The DNA for the CDR3 is TGCAGTGCTAGCTCCGGATCCAACACAGATACGCAGTATTTT.

The chain combines TRBV11-3 with TRBJ2-1; 12 bases are shared with TRBD2. V lost 3 bases and J lost 4; bases outside the gene matches: 7. The CDR3 runs to 17 residues. Germline V gene sequence: CDR1 SGHNT, CDR2 YENEEA. The CDR3 DNA follows: TGTGCCAGCAGCTTTGGATGGGGGACTAGCGGGTACAATGAGCAGTTCTTC. Amino acid sequence: CASSFGWGTSGYNEQFF.

This clonotype was seen repeatedly, ten times or more. The chain uses TRBV15 and TRBJ2-1; no definite D call. This CDR3 has 16 amino acids. The germline V and J ends were trimmed by 4 bases and 0 bases, with 13 bases remaining between them. Germline V CDR1 and CDR2: LNHNV, YYDKDF (reference sequence). In nucleotides, the CDR3 is TGTGCCACCAGCAACCCCGGCGCAAGCTCCTACAATGAGCAGTTCTTC. This translates into CATSNPGASSYNEQFF.